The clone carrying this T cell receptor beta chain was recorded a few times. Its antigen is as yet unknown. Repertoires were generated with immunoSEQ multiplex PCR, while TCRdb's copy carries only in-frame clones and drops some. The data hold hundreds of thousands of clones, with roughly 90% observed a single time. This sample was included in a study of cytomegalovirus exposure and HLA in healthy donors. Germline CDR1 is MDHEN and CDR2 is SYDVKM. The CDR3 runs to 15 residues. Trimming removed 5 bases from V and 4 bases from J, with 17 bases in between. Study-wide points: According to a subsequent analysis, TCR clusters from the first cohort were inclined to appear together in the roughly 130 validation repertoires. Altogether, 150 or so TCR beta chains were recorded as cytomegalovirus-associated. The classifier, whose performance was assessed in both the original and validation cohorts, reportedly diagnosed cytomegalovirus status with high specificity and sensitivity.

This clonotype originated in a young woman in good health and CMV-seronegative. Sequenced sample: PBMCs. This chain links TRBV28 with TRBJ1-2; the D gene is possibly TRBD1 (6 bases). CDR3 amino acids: CASSQPGETFYGYTF. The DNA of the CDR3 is TGTGCCAGCAGTCAACCAGGGGAGACCTTCTATGGCTACACCTTC.